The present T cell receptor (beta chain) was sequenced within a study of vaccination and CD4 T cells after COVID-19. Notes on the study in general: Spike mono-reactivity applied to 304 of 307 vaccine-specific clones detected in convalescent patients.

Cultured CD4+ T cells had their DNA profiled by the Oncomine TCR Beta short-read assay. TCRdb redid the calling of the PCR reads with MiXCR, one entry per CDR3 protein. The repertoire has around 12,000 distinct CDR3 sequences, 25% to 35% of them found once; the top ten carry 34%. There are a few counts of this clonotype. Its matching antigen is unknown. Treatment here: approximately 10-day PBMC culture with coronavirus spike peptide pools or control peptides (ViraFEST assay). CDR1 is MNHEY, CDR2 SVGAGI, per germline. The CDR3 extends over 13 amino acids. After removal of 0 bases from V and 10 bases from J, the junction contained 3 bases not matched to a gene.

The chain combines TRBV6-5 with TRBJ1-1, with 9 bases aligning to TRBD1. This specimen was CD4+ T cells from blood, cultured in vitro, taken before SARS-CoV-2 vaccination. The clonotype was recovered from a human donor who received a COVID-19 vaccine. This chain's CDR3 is CASSYSRQGVAFF. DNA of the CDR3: TGTGCCAGCAGTTACTCGAGACAGGGGGTAGCTTTCTTT.